This T cell receptor beta chain is drawn from a study of blood T cell repertoires in COVID-19. TCRdb's copy holds only in-frame clones and misses some; the assay was immunoSEQ multiplex PCR. The table lists approximately 35,000 clones, around 88% of them singletons, with around 6.6% in the top ten. The germline CDR1 and CDR2 sequences are SNHLY and FYNNEI. The CDR3 consists of 12 residues. The V and J ends lost 11 bases and 4 bases, in that order; junction bases with no gene match: 7. The sequencing input was peripheral blood. This sequence originates from a human donor in a cohort sampled during active COVID-19. The chain is built from TRBV2 and TRBJ2-5; 7 bases line up with TRBD2. The CDR3 spells CAGGGGGETQYF. The CDR3 nucleotides are TGTGCCGGGGGGGGAGGTGGAGAGACCCAGTACTTC.